The 15 T cell receptor beta chains below were found in one sample sequenced in a study of identical twins. Via MiXCR, TCRdb re-called the 5' RACE reads, giving one row per CDR3 protein. Altogether 450,000 to 500,000 distinct CDR3 sequences are present, roughly an eighth being singletons, with the ten largest covering about 0.97%. These data were also reused for a study on yellow fever vaccine responses in identical twins.

Sequenced: CD4+ T cells sorted from blood. Source of these receptors: a woman younger than 35 in good health.

In its sample, this clonotype was seen once. The chain combines TRBV11-2 with TRBJ2-7, with a possible D match to TRBD2 (5 bases). The germline V gene has CDR1 SGHAT and CDR2 FQNNGV. CDR3 length: 14 amino acids. Trimming stripped 5 bases from V and 7 bases from J, with 18 bases between. CDR3 coding DNA: TGTGCCAGCAGCCCCCTAGGACTCCGCGGGGAGCAGTACTTC. This gives the protein CASSPLGLRGEQYF.

This clonotype was observed a few times. The CDR3 region is CASSLLENTGELFF. For the CDR3, the DNA is TGTGCCAGCAGTTTACTAGAGAACACCGGGGAGCTGTTTTTT. This chain connects TRBV12-3 or TRBV12-4 to TRBJ2-2, with D unresolved. This CDR3 has 14 amino acids. The V end was cut by 2 bases, the J end by 1 base, with 5 bases between.

The V call is TRBV4-1, the J call TRBJ1-4; D not resolved. The CDR3 is 13 residues long. Germline CDR1 MGHRA, CDR2 YSYEKL. With 0 bases removed from V and 3 bases from J, the gap between germline ends came to 2 bases. As DNA, the CDR3 is TGCGCCAGCAGCCAAGATCCTAATGAAAAACTGTTTTTT. Residues: CASSQDPNEKLFF.

V and J are TRBV6-5 and TRBJ2-7, with 10 bases that match TRBD1. CDR1 and CDR2 from the germline V gene are MNHEY and SVGAGI. The trim removed 0 bases at V and 5 bases at J, leaving 4 bases unmatched. The CDR3 contains 15 residues. The CDR3 DNA is TGTGCCAGCAGTTACTCGGGACAGGGGCGGGACGAGCAGTACTTC. The encoded protein is CASSYSGQGRDEQYF.

V and J are TRBV12-3 or TRBV12-4 and TRBJ2-1, with D possibly matching TRBD2 (5 bases). V dropped 3 bases and J dropped 7 bases, with 16 bases sitting between them. The CDR3 runs to 15 residues. The chain's CDR3 is CASSFRGAVGNEQFF. CDR3 DNA sequence: TGTGCCAGCAGTTTTCGGGGAGCTGTGGGTAATGAGCAGTTCTTC.

In its sample, this clonotype was seen a few times. Relative to the germline gene, one junction end is altered; a read error may explain this. The chain uses TRBV7-2 and TRBJ2-7; no definite D call. The CDR3 is made up of 16 amino acids. Germline values: CDR1 SGHTA, CDR2 FQGNSA. Written as DNA, the CDR3 is TGTGCCAGTAGCTTAATAGCTCTCACGTACCTTTACGAGCAGTACTTC. This gives the protein CASSLIALTYLYEQYF.

This clonotype has ten or more counts. The CDR3 here is CASSFPDRGAKNIQYF. CDR3 coding DNA: TGTGCCAGCAGTTTTCCCGACAGGGGCGCCAAAAACATTCAGTACTTC. The chain uses TRBV12-3 or TRBV12-4 and TRBJ2-4, with 8 bases matching TRBD1. Losses at the gene ends were 3 bases for V and 1 base for J; bases not matched to a gene: 5. CDR3 size: 16 residues.

This clonotype was detected ten times or more. The rearrangement uses TRBV11-3 and TRBJ1-1; D remains unclear. Trimming removed 3 bases at V and 2 bases at J, with 10 bases between. From germline, CDR1 is SGHNT and CDR2 YENEEA. The length of the CDR3 is 14 residues. The CDR3 coding sequence is TGTGCCAGCAGCTTTTCGTCAGCAAACACTGAAGCTTTCTTT. Its protein product is CASSFSSANTEAFF.

There are many counts of this clonotype. The DNA for the CDR3 is TGTGCCAGCAGTACAGCTTCATCTCGCTCCCAGCATTTT. Translating gives CASSTASSRSQHF. This chain links TRBV6-1 with TRBJ1-5; no definite D call. V was shortened by 5 bases and J by 11 bases, with 16 bases between the two germline ends. The germline CDR1 and CDR2 sequences are MNHNS and SASEGT. The CDR3 loop spans 13 amino acids.

The CDR3 spells CASSRGVAKNIQYF. CDR3 DNA sequence: TGTGCCAGCAGCCGAGGGGTAGCCAAAAACATTCAGTACTTC. This chain joins TRBV3-1 and TRBJ2-4, with D perhaps matching TRBD1 or TRBD2 (5 bases each). This CDR3 region has 14 residues. Germline loops: CDR1 LGHDT, CDR2 YNNKEL (reference sequence). Trimming removed 4 bases from V and 0 bases from J, with 7 bases in between. Full variable domain (rest looked up from reference TRBV3-1 and TRBJ2-4): DTAVSQTPKYLVTQMGNDKSIKCEQNLGHDTMYWYKQDSKKFLKIMFSYNNKELIINETVPNRFSPKSPDKAHLNLHINSLELGDSAVYFCASSRGVAKNIQYFGAGTRLSVL.

V usage is TRBV6-1 and J usage is TRBJ2-3, with TRBD1 identical over 9 bases. The CDR3 contains 16 residues. V was clipped by 6 bases and J by 7 bases; unmatched bases: 14. Germline lookup yields CDR1 MNHNS and CDR2 SASEGT. CDR3 coding DNA: TGTGCCAGCAGACTCACCCCCGGGACAGGGCTATATACGCAGTATTTT. Translated: CASRLTPGTGLYTQYF.

The chain carries TRBV10-3 and TRBJ2-6; D might be TRBD2 (6 bases). This CDR3 comprises 16 residues. Germline V gene lookup returns CDR1 ENHRY and CDR2 SYGVKD. V was cut by 3 bases and J by 1 base, with 10 bases left in between. CDR3 residues: CAISDGRVSGANVLTF. CDR3 DNA: TGTGCCATCAGTGACGGGAGAGTTTCTGGGGCCAACGTCCTGACTTTC.

The chain couples TRBV5-1 to TRBJ2-5, with 7 bases matching TRBD2. Germline trimming cut 2 bases from V and 2 bases from J; bases unmatched to any gene: 15. Germline CDR1 is SGHRS and CDR2 is YFSETQ. The CDR3 contains 18 residues. Here the CDR3 reads CASSFPPFRAGWQETQYF. The CDR3 coding sequence is TGCGCCAGCAGCTTCCCACCCTTTCGAGCGGGGTGGCAAGAGACCCAGTACTTC.

This clonotype occurred many times. CDR3 amino acids: CATSRGARENEQFF. The DNA for the CDR3 is TGTGCCACCAGCAGAGGTGCCAGGGAAAATGAGCAGTTCTTC. The V and J genes are TRBV15 and TRBJ2-1; perhaps TRBD1 as D (5 bases). The germline CDR1 and CDR2 sequences are LNHNV and YYDKDF (reference sequence). V shed 1 base and J shed 7 bases, with 11 bases lying between them. This CDR3 region has 14 residues.

This chain uses TRBV5-1 with TRBJ1-6; 10 positions agree with TRBD1. J lost 6 bases, V lost 1 base, and 10 bases had no gene match. The CDR3 runs to 18 residues. The germline V gene has CDR1 SGHRS and CDR2 YFSETQ. The CDR3 loop is CASSLTVQGTGANSPLHF. CDR3 DNA sequence: TGCGCCAGCAGCTTGACCGTTCAGGGGACAGGGGCTAATTCACCCCTCCACTTT.